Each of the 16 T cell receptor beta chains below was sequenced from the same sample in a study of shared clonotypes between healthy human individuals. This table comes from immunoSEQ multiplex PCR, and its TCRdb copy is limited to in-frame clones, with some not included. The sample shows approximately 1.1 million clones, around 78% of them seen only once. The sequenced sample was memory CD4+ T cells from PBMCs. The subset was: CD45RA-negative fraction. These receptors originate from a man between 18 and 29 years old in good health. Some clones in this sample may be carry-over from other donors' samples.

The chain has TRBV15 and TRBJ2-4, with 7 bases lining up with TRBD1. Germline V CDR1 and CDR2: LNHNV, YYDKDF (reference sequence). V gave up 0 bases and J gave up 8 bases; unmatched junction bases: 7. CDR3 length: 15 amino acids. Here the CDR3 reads CATSRDAHRGDIQYF. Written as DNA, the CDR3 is TGTGCCACCAGCAGAGATGCCCACAGGGGAGACATTCAGTACTTC.

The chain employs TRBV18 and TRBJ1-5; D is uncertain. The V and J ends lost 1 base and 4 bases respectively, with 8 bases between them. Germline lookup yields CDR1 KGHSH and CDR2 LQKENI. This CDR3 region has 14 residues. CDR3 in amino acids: CASSPQGANQPQHF. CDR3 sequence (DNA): TGTGCCAGCTCACCACAGGGAGCGAATCAGCCCCAGCATTTT.

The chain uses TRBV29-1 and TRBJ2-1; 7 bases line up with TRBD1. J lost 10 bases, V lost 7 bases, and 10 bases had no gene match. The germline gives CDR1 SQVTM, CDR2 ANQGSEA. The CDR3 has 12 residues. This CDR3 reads CSGGRQGEEQFF. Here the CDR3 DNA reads TGCAGCGGGGGGAGACAGGGTGAGGAGCAGTTCTTC.

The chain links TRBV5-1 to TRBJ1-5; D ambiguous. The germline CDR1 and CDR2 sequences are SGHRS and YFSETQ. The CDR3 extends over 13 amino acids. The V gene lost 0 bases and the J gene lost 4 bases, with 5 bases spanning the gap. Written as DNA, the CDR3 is TGCGCCAGCAGCTTGGTGGGGAATCAGCCCCAGCATTTT. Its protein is CASSLVGNQPQHF.

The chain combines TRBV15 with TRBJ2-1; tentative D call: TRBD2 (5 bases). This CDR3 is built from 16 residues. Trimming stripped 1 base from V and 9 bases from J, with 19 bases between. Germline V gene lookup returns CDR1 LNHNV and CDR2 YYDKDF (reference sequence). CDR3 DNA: TGTGCCACCAGCAGAGCCCGTAGCGCGGGCGTCCCTGAGCAGTTCTTC. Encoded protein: CATSRARSAGVPEQFF.

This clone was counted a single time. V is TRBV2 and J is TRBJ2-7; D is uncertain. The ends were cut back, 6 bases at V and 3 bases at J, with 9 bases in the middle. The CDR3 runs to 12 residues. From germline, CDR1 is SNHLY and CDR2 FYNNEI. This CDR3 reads CASRDPGYEQYF. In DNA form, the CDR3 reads TGTGCCAGCAGGGATCCAGGCTACGAGCAGTACTTC.

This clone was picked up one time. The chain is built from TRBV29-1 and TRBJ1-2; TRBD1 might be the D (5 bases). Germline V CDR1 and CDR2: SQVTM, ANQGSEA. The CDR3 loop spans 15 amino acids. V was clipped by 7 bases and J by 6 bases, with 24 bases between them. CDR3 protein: CSGRHQGPISDGYTF. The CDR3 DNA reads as TGCAGCGGTAGACACCAGGGCCCTATATCGGATGGCTACACCTTC. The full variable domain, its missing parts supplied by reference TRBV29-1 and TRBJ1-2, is SAVISQKPSRDICQRGTSLTIQCQVDSQVTMMFWYRQQPGQSLTLIATANQGSEATYESGFVIDKFPISRPNLTFSTLTVSNMSPEDSSIYLCSGRHQGPISDGYTFGSGTRLTVV.

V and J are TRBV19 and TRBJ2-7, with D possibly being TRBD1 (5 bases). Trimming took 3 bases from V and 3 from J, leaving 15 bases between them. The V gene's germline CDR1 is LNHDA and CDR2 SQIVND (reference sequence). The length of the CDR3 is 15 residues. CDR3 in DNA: TGTGCCAGTAGTATTCTTGCAGGGCCGAACTACGAGCAGTACTTC. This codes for CASSILAGPNYEQYF.

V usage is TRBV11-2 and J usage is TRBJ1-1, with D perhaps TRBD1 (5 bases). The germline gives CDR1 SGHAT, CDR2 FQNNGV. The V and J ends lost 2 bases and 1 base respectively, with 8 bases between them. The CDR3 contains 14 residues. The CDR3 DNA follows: TGTGCCAGCAGCTTACAGGGCTCGAACACTGAAGCTTTCTTT. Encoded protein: CASSLQGSNTEAFF.

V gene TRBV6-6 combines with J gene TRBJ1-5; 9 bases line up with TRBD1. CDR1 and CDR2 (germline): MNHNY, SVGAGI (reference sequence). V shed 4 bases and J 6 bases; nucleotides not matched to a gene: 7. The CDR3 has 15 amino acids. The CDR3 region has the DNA TGTGCCAGCAGTTCCCAGGACAGGGGTAGTCAGCCCCAGCATTTT. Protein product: CASSSQDRGSQPQHF.

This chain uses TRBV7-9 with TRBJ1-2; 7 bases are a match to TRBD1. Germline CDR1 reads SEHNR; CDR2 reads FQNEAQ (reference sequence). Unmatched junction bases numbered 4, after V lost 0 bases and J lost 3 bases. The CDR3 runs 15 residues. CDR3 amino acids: CASSLASRGDYGYTF. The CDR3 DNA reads TGTGCCAGCAGCTTAGCGTCCAGGGGGGACTATGGCTACACCTTC.

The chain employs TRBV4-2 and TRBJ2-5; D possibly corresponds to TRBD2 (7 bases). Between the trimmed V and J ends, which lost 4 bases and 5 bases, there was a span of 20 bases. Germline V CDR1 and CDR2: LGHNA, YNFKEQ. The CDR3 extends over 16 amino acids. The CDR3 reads CASSLGLAERGETQYF. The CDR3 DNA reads TGTGCCAGCAGCCTTGGTCTAGCGGAGAGGGGGGAGACCCAGTACTTC.

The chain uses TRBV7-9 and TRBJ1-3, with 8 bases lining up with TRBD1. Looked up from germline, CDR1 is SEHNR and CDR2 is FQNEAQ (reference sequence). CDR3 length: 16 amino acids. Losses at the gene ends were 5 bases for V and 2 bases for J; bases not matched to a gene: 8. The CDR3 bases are TGTGCCAGCAGCCCGCAGGGGGCGAATCCTGGAAACACCATATATTTT. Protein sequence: CASSPQGANPGNTIYF. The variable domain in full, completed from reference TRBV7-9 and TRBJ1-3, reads DTGVSQNPRHKITKRGQNVTFRCDPISEHNRLYWYRQTLGQGPEFLTYFQNEAQLEKSRLLSDRFSAERPKGSFSTLEIQRTEQGDSAMYLCASSPQGANPGNTIYFGEGSWLTVV.

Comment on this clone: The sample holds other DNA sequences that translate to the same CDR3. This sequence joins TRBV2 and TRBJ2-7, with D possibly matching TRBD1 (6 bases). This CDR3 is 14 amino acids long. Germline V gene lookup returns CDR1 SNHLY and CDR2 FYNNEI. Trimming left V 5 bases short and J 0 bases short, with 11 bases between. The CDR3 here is CASSYGTYSYEQYF. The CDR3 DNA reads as TGTGCCAGCAGTTACGGGACATACTCCTACGAGCAGTACTTC.

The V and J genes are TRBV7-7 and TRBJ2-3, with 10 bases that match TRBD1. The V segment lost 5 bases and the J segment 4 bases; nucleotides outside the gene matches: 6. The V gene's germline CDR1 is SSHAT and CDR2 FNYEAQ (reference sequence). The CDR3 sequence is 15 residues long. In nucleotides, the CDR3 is TGTGCCAGCAGCCCCGGGACAGGGGTCGCAGATACGCAGTATTTT. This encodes CASSPGTGVADTQYF.

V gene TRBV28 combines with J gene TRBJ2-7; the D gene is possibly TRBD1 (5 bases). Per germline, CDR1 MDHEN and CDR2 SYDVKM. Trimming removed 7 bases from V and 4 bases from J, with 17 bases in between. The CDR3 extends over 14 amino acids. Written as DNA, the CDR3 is TGTGCCAGCAACACGGACATAACGAAGTACGAGCAGTACTTC. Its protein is CASNTDITKYEQYF.